This T cell receptor beta chain was profiled in a study of blood T cells in healthy people across ages. Study-level findings and limits: Estimates of diversity drawn from one million T cells were considered underestimates.

With respect to this clonotype: Its antigen is as yet unknown.

Germline V lookup: CDR1 MGHRA, CDR2 YSYEKL. The CDR3 has 17 residues. V shed 4 bases, J shed 8 bases, and the junction held 14 bases outside the gene matches. Primers used in a second PCR of about 6 to 12 cycles were a sample-barcoded 5' primer and a J-beta primer mix. A 12-random-nucleotide template-switch adaptor tagged each cDNA molecule. TCRdb called the 5' RACE reads again in MiXCR, with one record for every CDR3 protein. The sample includes 980,000 or so distinct CDR3 sequences, about 48% of them seen just once. Sequenced: blood. The chain joins TRBV4-1 to TRBJ2-1; TRBD2 matches at 10 bases. This TCR was sampled from a man aged 25-45 years in good health. The CDR3 protein is CASSRRLTSGARDEQFF. The CDR3 DNA is TGCGCCAGCAGCCGGCGCCTTACTAGCGGGGCGAGGGATGAGCAGTTCTTC.